This T cell receptor beta chain appears in the sequencing data of a study of T cell changes during pregnancy in multiple sclerosis. TCRdb's table, derived via immunoSEQ multiplex PCR, lists solely in-frame clones and lacks some. This sample yields tens of thousands of clones, of which 80% to 90% are seen a single time; roughly 5.3% belongs to the top ten. The germline V gene encodes CDR1 GTSNPN and CDR2 SVGIG (reference sequence). This CDR3 contains 13 residues. The V and J ends lost 4 bases and 6 bases respectively, with 12 bases between them. This clonotype was obtained from a human donor whose cells served as feeder cells for cultures in a pregnancy study. Sequenced material: peripheral blood from another person, used as feeder cells. The chain couples TRBV30 to TRBJ1-4; D remains unclear. The CDR3 loop is CAWMRDSYEKLFF. For the CDR3, the DNA is TGTGCCTGGATGCGGGATTCTTATGAAAAACTGTTTTTT.